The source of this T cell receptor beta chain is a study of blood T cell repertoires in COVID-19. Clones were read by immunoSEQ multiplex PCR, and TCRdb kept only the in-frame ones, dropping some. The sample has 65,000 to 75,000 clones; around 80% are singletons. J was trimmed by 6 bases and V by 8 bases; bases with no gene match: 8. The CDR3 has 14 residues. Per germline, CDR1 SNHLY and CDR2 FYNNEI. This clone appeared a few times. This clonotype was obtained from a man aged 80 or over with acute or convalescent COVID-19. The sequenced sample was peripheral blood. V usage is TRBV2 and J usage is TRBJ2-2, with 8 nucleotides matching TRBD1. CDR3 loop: CASVGSRGPGELFF. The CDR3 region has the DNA TGTGCCAGCGTGGGTAGCAGGGGGCCCGGGGAGCTGTTTTTT. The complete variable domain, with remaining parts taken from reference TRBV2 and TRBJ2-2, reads EPEVTQTPSHQVTQMGQEVILRCVPISNHLYFYWYRQILGQKVEFLVSFYNNEISEKSEIFDDQFSVERPDGSNFTLKIRSTKLEDSAMYFCASVGSRGPGELFFGEGSRLTVL.